This TCR beta chain was sequenced in a study of blood T cell repertoires in COVID-19. Turning to the study itself: The cDNA or gDNA used as material had been derived from T cells, B-cell-depleted T cells, or PBMCs.

Germline V lookup: CDR1 SGHRS, CDR2 YFSETQ. The CDR3 consists of 19 residues. With 3 bases clipped from V and 2 bases from J, the junction kept 19 bases outside the gene matches. Sequencing was performed with immunoSEQ multiplex PCR; in TCRdb, only in-frame clones are kept and a portion is missing. The data show 78,000 or so clones, around nine tenths seen once. Sequenced input: peripheral blood. This receptor was taken from a man aged 50 to 59 with active or convalescent COVID-19. The V and J genes are TRBV5-1 and TRBJ2-5; 7 nucleotides line up with TRBD1. CDR3 loop: CASSSSLQQGYLFQETQYF. The CDR3 nucleotides are TGCGCCAGCAGCTCCTCCCTCCAACAGGGGTACCTTTTTCAAGAGACCCAGTACTTC.